The clone carrying this T cell receptor (beta chain) was seen only once. Other nucleotide sequences in the sample specify the same CDR3. In assigning cohorts, the study relied on participant-reported clinical history. Germline CDR1 reads SNHLY; CDR2 reads FYNNEI. Trimming removed 4 bases from V and 5 bases from J; junction bases left unmatched: 0. The CDR3 spans 13 residues. The data stem from a study of blood T cell repertoires in COVID-19. As processed by the authors: Reference gene primer amplification yielded estimated nucleated cell counts. The data were produced by immunoSEQ multiplex PCR, yet TCRdb's version contains in-frame clones alone and is incomplete. The D gene and trimming were derived from the DNA, and the V and J assignments and clone size from that table. Counted here are roughly 400,000 clones, 70% to 90% occurring once; the ten biggest clones make up 2% to 2.5%.

The V and J genes are TRBV2 and TRBJ1-5, with 9 bases identical to TRBD1. This clonotype originated in a woman aged 40-49 years with acute COVID-19. The sample was PBMCs or T cells enriched from blood (not recorded which). DNA for the CDR3: TGTGCCAGCAGTGGGACAGGGGATCAGCCCCAGCATTTT. Amino acids: CASSGTGDQPQHF.